This T cell receptor beta chain was documented in a study of blood T cell repertoires in COVID-19. Study information: Acute-phase and convalescent COVID-19 samples originated in the United States, Italy and Spain.

Method: immunoSEQ multiplex PCR; TCRdb's copy keeps in-frame clones and lacks some. Of about 40,000 clones in the sample, over 75% are singletons; the top ten hold 9%. J lost 3 bases, V lost 4 bases, and 8 bases had no gene match. The CDR3 consists of 16 residues. From germline, CDR1 is SGHVS and CDR2 FNYEAQ. This receptor was identified in a woman in her 70s with acute or convalescent COVID-19. Specimen: peripheral blood. This chain links TRBV7-6 with TRBJ2-1, with TRBD1 identical over 8 bases. CDR3 in amino acids: CASSSLGTGLYNEQFF. The CDR3 DNA reads as TGTGCCAGCAGCTCCCTAGGGACAGGACTCTACAATGAGCAGTTCTTC.